Following are 27 T cell receptor beta chains from one sample sequenced in a study of blood T cell repertoires in COVID-19. The protocol was immunoSEQ multiplex PCR, while the TCRdb copy is restricted to in-frame clones and leaves out a portion. The sample shows 130,000 to 150,000 clones, roughly 90% of them seen only once. The specimen was peripheral blood. The receptors here all came from a human donor in a cohort sampled during active COVID-19.

The chain carries TRBV28 and TRBJ1-3, with TRBD1 as a possible D gene (5 bases). The CDR3 consists of 14 residues. Germline assignment: CDR1 MDHEN and CDR2 SYDVKM. V was cut by 4 bases and J by 2 bases, with 9 bases left in between. CDR3 in amino acids: CASSYSGTGNTIYF. DNA for the CDR3: TGTGCCAGCAGTTATTCAGGGACTGGAAACACCATATATTTT.

This clone showed up just once. The J gene is TRBJ2-5, the V gene TRBV4-1, with 9 bases aligning to TRBD1. This CDR3 spans 14 amino acids. J was trimmed by 4 bases and V by 5 bases; bases with no gene match: 5. Germline V gene sequence: CDR1 MGHRA, CDR2 YSYEKL. For the CDR3, the DNA is TGCGCCAGCAGCACCGCACAGGGGGCAGAGACCCAGTACTTC. This encodes CASSTAQGAETQYF.

The chain employs TRBV10-3 and TRBJ2-7; possibly TRBD2 for D (6 bases). Germline V CDR1 and CDR2: ENHRY, SYGVKD. This CDR3 has 15 residues. V lost 9 bases and J 1 base, leaving 19 bases between the germline ends. The CDR3 nucleotides are TGTGCCATAGCTACTAGCCGCCTTACATCCTACGAGCAGTACTTC. This encodes CAIATSRLTSYEQYF.

The rearrangement links TRBV4-3 to TRBJ1-2; no reliable D call. There are 13 residues in the CDR3. V shed 1 base and J shed 6 bases, with 9 bases lying between them. The germline gives CDR1 LGHNA, CDR2 YSLEER. Here the CDR3 DNA reads TGCGCCAGCAGCCAAGGTTACGGGAATGGCTACACCTTC. The encoded protein is CASSQGYGNGYTF.

This clone was seen a handful of times. This chain uses TRBV7-9 with TRBJ2-1; 9 positions agree with TRBD1. The V gene end was trimmed by 10 bases and the J gene end by 1 base; junction bases not matched to a gene: 8. CDR1 SEHNR and CDR2 FQNEAQ come from the germline V gene (reference sequence). The CDR3 loop spans 15 amino acids. The CDR3 loop reads CAILQGANSYNEQFF. For the CDR3, the DNA is TGTGCCATCCTACAGGGGGCGAATTCCTACAATGAGCAGTTCTTC.

J is TRBJ1-5 and V is TRBV7-6; a weak D match, TRBD1 (5 bases). The germline CDR1 and CDR2 sequences are SGHVS and FNYEAQ. The CDR3 extends over 15 amino acids. The V end was cut by 5 bases, the J end by 3 bases, with 14 bases between. The CDR3 bases are TGTGCCAGCAGCCCCCTTAGACAGCCCAATCAGCCCCAGCATTTT. Amino acid sequence: CASSPLRQPNQPQHF.

The rearrangement joins TRBV28 to TRBJ1-6; TRBD1 might be the D (6 bases). CDR1 is MDHEN, CDR2 SYDVKM, per germline. The CDR3 has 15 amino acids. The V gene lost 3 bases and the J gene lost 8 bases, with 14 bases spanning the gap. Written as DNA, the CDR3 is TGTGCCAGCAGTTTGCCCAGGGGAGGGTATTCACCCCTCCACTTT. Translation gives CASSLPRGGYSPLHF.

The rearrangement joins TRBV3-1 (or the pseudogene TRBV3-2) to TRBJ2-2; the D gene is possibly TRBD1 (5 bases). Between the trimmed V and J ends, which lost 0 bases and 3 bases, there was a span of 20 bases. This CDR3 contains 19 residues. In germline, CDR1 is LGHDT, CDR2 YNNKEL (reference sequence). The DNA of the CDR3 is TGTGCCAGCAGCCAAGAACTCTCCTTAGGGGTTTTATACACCGGGGAGCTGTTTTTT. Amino acid sequence: CASSQELSLGVLYTGELFF.

This clone has a handful of counts. The chain carries TRBV6-1 and TRBJ1-5; D is possibly TRBD1 (6 bases). V dropped 3 bases and J dropped 5 bases, with 20 bases sitting between them. Germline values: CDR1 MNHNS, CDR2 SASEGT. This CDR3 is 17 amino acids long. CDR3 sequence (DNA): TGTGCCAGCAGTGATACCAAGTCCACAGGGTGGTATCAGCCCCAGCATTTT. Protein: CASSDTKSTGWYQPQHF.

For the CDR3, the DNA is TGTGCCAGCAGTTCGGGACTAGCGGGTACCGGGGAGCTGTTTTTT. This encodes CASSSGLAGTGELFF. The chain recombines TRBV27 with TRBJ2-2; 12 bases line up with TRBD2. The CDR3 loop spans 15 amino acids. Germline assignment: CDR1 MNHEY and CDR2 SMNVEV (reference sequence). V was pared by 4 bases and J by 5 bases, with 2 bases of the junction left unmatched.

The chain carries TRBV7-2 and TRBJ1-3; D call uncertain. The V end lost 5 bases, the J end lost 4 bases, and 9 bases lay between the germline ends. This CDR3 contains 13 residues. The germline V gene has CDR1 SGHTA and CDR2 FQGNSA. In DNA, the CDR3 is TGTGCCAGCAGCCCCACTAGGGGAAACACCATATATTTT. Translating it yields CASSPTRGNTIYF.

The chain links TRBV19 to TRBJ2-5; 7 bases align to TRBD1. The junction had 7 bases not matched to a gene; V was cut back by 10 bases and J by 5 bases. The V gene's germline CDR1 is LNHDA and CDR2 SQIVND (reference sequence). The CDR3 totals 12 residues. The CDR3 DNA follows: TGTGCCACGCTAGGGGGCCACGAGACCCAGTACTTC. Translated, it gives CATLGGHETQYF.

This clone was counted once. J is TRBJ1-5 and V is TRBV19; 7 bases line up with TRBD1. Looked up from germline, CDR1 is LNHDA and CDR2 is SQIVND (reference sequence). With 9 bases clipped from V and 1 base from J, the junction kept 3 bases outside the gene matches. There are 13 residues in the CDR3. In DNA, the CDR3 is TGTGCCAGCAGGGGGATAAGCAATCAGCCCCAGCATTTT. As protein: CASRGISNQPQHF.

The chain employs TRBV19 and TRBJ2-2, with D possibly matching TRBD2 (5 bases). The CDR3 runs to 13 residues. Germline CDR1 LNHDA, CDR2 SQIVND (reference sequence). The germline V and J ends were trimmed by 7 bases and 1 base, with 7 bases remaining between them. As DNA, the CDR3 is TGTGCCAGTAAGGACTTGAACACCGGGGAGCTGTTTTTT. It yields the protein CASKDLNTGELFF. Based on the CDR3 plus reference TRBV19 and TRBJ2-2, the full variable domain is DGGITQSPKYLFRKEGQNVTLSCEQNLNHDAMYWYRQDPGQGLRLIYYSQIVNDFQKGDIAEGYSVSREKKESFPLTVTSAQKNPTAFYLCASKDLNTGELFFGEGSRLTVL.

This rearrangement joins TRBV18 to TRBJ2-1, with 7 positions matching TRBD1. This CDR3 is 14 amino acids long. Germline values: CDR1 KGHSH, CDR2 LQKENI. J lost 8 bases, V lost 3 bases, and 7 bases had no gene match. CDR3 sequence reads: CASSPGQARDEQFF. The CDR3 DNA sequence: TGTGCCAGCTCACCTGGACAGGCCAGAGATGAGCAGTTCTTC.

This sequence joins TRBV15 and TRBJ2-5, with D tentatively TRBD2 (5 bases). This CDR3 comprises 16 residues. CDR1 and CDR2 from the germline V gene are LNHNV and YYDKDF (reference sequence). The V end was cut by 0 bases, the J end by 5 bases, with 16 bases between. Here the CDR3 reads CATSRDGRLAWETQYF. CDR3 nucleotides: TGTGCCACCAGCAGAGATGGTCGCCTAGCATGGGAGACCCAGTACTTC.

The chain uses TRBV7-2 and TRBJ2-2, with D tentatively TRBD1 (6 bases). Germline V gene lookup returns CDR1 SGHTA and CDR2 FQGNSA. The CDR3 has 15 amino acids. The V and J ends lost 4 bases and 1 base respectively, with 10 bases between them. CDR3 in amino acids: CASSSNRENTGELFF. The CDR3 nucleotides read TGTGCCAGCAGCTCCAACAGGGAGAACACCGGGGAGCTGTTTTTT.

The gene calls are TRBV5-5 and TRBJ1-4; 10 nucleotides line up with TRBD1. CDR1 is SGHKS and CDR2 is YYEKEE in the germline V gene (reference sequence). The CDR3 has 16 amino acids. Germline trimming cut 3 bases from V and 0 bases from J; bases unmatched to any gene: 2. CDR3 DNA: TGTGCCAGCAGCTGGGGGACAGGGGCAACTAATGAAAAACTGTTTTTT. Translation gives CASSWGTGATNEKLFF.

This clone was recorded at least ten times. The V gene is TRBV5-1, the J gene TRBJ2-7; D perhaps matches TRBD1 (5 bases). Between the trimmed V and J ends, which lost 0 bases and 0 bases, there was a span of 10 bases. Per germline, CDR1 SGHRS and CDR2 YFSETQ. The CDR3 has 15 residues. The CDR3 loop reads CASSLDLGVSYEQYF. CDR3 DNA sequence: TGCGCCAGCAGCTTGGACTTAGGGGTCTCCTACGAGCAGTACTTC.

The genes are TRBV7-2 and TRBJ1-1; 7 bases are shared with TRBD1. The CDR3 totals 12 residues. Germline assignment: CDR1 SGHTA and CDR2 FQGNSA. The ends lost 2 bases at V and 11 bases at J; junction bases unmatched: 5. This CDR3 reads CASSLNTGDAFF. The CDR3 DNA sequence: TGTGCCAGCAGCTTAAACACAGGGGACGCTTTCTTT.

This chain uses TRBV9 with TRBJ2-3; D is undetermined. The CDR3 covers 12 residues. V was clipped by 4 bases and J by 2 bases, with 5 bases between them. Germline CDR1 is SGDLS and CDR2 is YYNGEE. CDR3 residues: CASSPTTDTQYF. The CDR3 DNA is TGTGCCAGCAGCCCTACCACAGATACGCAGTATTTT. Full variable domain (remainder filled in from reference TRBV9 and TRBJ2-3): DSGVTQTPKHLITATGQRVTLRCSPRSGDLSVYWYQQSLDQGLQFLIQYYNGEERAKGNILERFSAQQFPDLHSELNLSSLELGDSALYFCASSPTTDTQYFGPGTRLTVL.

The CDR3 region is CASRIRGSRTYEQYF. In nucleotides, the CDR3 is TGTGCCAGCAGAATCCGCGGGAGCCGCACCTACGAGCAGTACTTC. This chain uses TRBV28 with TRBJ2-7, with 7 bases aligning to TRBD2. The length of the CDR3 is 15 residues. Trimming cost V 6 bases and J 2 bases; bases outside gene matches: 10. The germline CDR1 and CDR2 sequences are MDHEN and SYDVKM.

This clone was detected once. The chain links TRBV7-3 to TRBJ2-3; 8 bases line up with TRBD2. This CDR3 spans 14 amino acids. From germline, CDR1 is SGHTA and CDR2 FQGTGA. With V trimmed by 5 bases and J by 7 bases, 8 bases remained unmatched. CDR3 in DNA: TGTGCCAGCAGCCCGCGGGGGGCTATTAATACGCAGTATTTT. Translation gives CASSPRGAINTQYF.

The chain employs TRBV5-1 and TRBJ2-7, with unresolved D. The V end was cut by 0 bases, the J end by 3 bases, with 10 bases between. Germline loops: CDR1 SGHRS, CDR2 YFSETQ. This CDR3 is 14 amino acids long. The CDR3 reads CASSLGARSYEQYF. The CDR3 DNA reads TGCGCCAGCAGCTTGGGGGCCAGAAGCTACGAGCAGTACTTC.

This chain connects TRBV5-6 to TRBJ2-7, with D possibly TRBD1 on 6 matching bases. This CDR3 is built from 19 residues. The germline V gene encodes CDR1 SGHDT and CDR2 YYEEEE. V lost 4 bases to trimming and J lost 5 bases, with 31 bases between them. The chain's CDR3 is CASSLIRTVGLPKRHEQYF. In nucleotides, the CDR3 is TGTGCCAGCAGCCTAATTAGGACAGTTGGTCTCCCAAAACGTCACGAGCAGTACTTC.

The chain combines TRBV2 with TRBJ2-3; TRBD2 is a possible D gene (6 bases). Trimming pared 4 bases from V and 1 base from J, leaving 9 bases between. Germline values: CDR1 SNHLY, CDR2 FYNNEI. CDR3 size: 14 residues. The CDR3 DNA follows: TGTGCCAGCAGTGGACTAGTAGGCACAGATACGCAGTATTTT. It codes for CASSGLVGTDTQYF.

The gene calls are TRBV9 and TRBJ1-2; 7 positions match TRBD1. Trimming at V came to 4 bases and at J to 2 bases, leaving 8 bases not matched to a gene. The CDR3 consists of 15 residues. CDR1 SGDLS and CDR2 YYNGEE come from the germline V gene. DNA for the CDR3: TGTGCCAGCAGCTCACGACAGGGTGCAAACTATGGCTACACCTTC. The encoded protein is CASSSRQGANYGYTF.